A single sample gave rise to the 3 T cell receptor beta chains below, sequenced in a study of Ad26.COV2.S vaccination and SARS-CoV-2 variants (dated by TCRdb to about 2021). The meaning of the sample's treatment or condition label: 15 to 20 received Ad26.COV2.S at low or high dose, single or two shots; about 5 received placebo; per-sample allocation not given. For vaccine and placebo recipients, the sequenced repertoires came from samples collected on day 63 after the first injection. Library method: the immunoSEQ multiplex PCR assay. TCRdb limited this immuneACCESS table to in-frame rearrangements with V and J called. A share of clones is missing; checked studies link under half to unresolved V genes, and the rest is unexplained. The sample table lists about 480,000 clones, around nine tenths of them with a count of one. The ten largest account for about 13% of the sample. The sequencing used peripheral blood, collected in a trial of Ad26.COV2.S vaccine versus placebo. The receptors derive from a person between 18 and 65 years old who received the Ad26.COV2.S COVID-19 vaccine or a placebo.

The V and J genes are TRBV7-2 and TRBJ2-1; maybe TRBD2 (6 bases). Germline values: CDR1 SGHTA, CDR2 FQGNSA. The CDR3 extends over 11 amino acids. V was clipped by 8 bases and J by 9 bases, with 11 bases between them. CDR3 DNA: TGTGCCAGCGGGCGGGGAGTTGAGCAGTTCTTC. It translates to CASGRGVEQFF.

This chain connects TRBV6-5 to TRBJ2-7, with TRBD2 matching 9 bases. The germline CDR1 and CDR2 sequences are MNHEY and SVGAGI. This CDR3 is built from 13 residues. The junction had 6 bases not matched to a gene; V was cut back by 8 bases and J by 4 bases. CDR3 coding DNA: TGTGCCAGCTTACCAGCGGGAGGTTACGAGCAGTACTTC. This sequence encodes CASLPAGGYEQYF.

The chain uses TRBV4-3 and TRBJ2-3, with D unresolved. CDR3 size: 15 residues. V lost 0 bases and J 2 bases, leaving 9 bases between the germline ends. Germline V gives CDR1 LGHNA, CDR2 YSLEER. CDR3 in amino acids: CASSQDGLNTDTQYF. The CDR3 DNA follows: TGCGCCAGCAGCCAAGATGGCTTAAACACAGATACGCAGTATTTT.